Presented here are 21 T cell receptor beta chains from one specimen sequenced in a study of blood T cell repertoires in COVID-19. Data came from immunoSEQ multiplex PCR; TCRdb stores just in-frame clones and leaves some out. The sample has under 300,000 clones; around 82% are singletons. Sequencing was performed on PBMCs or T cells enriched from blood (not recorded which). Receptor source: a man in his forties or fifties who had recovered from COVID-19.

This chain joins TRBV19 and TRBJ2-7, with D perhaps TRBD2 (6 bases). There are 13 residues in the CDR3. Germline V lookup: CDR1 LNHDA, CDR2 SQIVND (reference sequence). Trimming shortened V by 6 bases and J by 1 base, and 10 bases separated the two germline ends. CDR3 region: CASSGSLSYEQYF. CDR3 nucleotides: TGTGCCAGTAGCGGGAGCCTATCCTACGAGCAGTACTTC.

The chain joins TRBV27 to TRBJ1-2; 10 nucleotides align to TRBD1. V was clipped by 4 bases and J by 5 bases; unmatched bases: 4. From germline, CDR1 is MNHEY and CDR2 SMNVEV (reference sequence). The CDR3 spans 14 residues. Written as DNA, the CDR3 is TGTGCCAGCAGTTGGGACAGGGGCCGGTATGGCTACACCTTC. Protein: CASSWDRGRYGYTF.

The chain links TRBV5-1 to TRBJ1-2; D gene ambiguous. V shed 5 bases and J shed 4 bases, with 12 bases lying between them. The CDR3 runs 13 residues. CDR1 is SGHRS and CDR2 is YFSETQ in the germline V gene. The CDR3 coding sequence is TGCGCCAGCAGGCTCCAACAGAGCTATGGCTACACCTTC. Translating gives CASRLQQSYGYTF. The variable domain in full, with the rest retrieved from reference TRBV5-1 and TRBJ1-2, is KAGVTQTPRYLIKTRGQQVTLSCSPISGHRSVSWYQQTPGQGLQFLFEYFSETQRNKGNFPGRFSGRQFSNSRSEMNVSTLELGDSALYLCASRLQQSYGYTFGSGTRLTVV.

This clone was seen at least ten times. The gene calls are TRBV30 and TRBJ1-2, with 10 bases fitting TRBD1. The length of the CDR3 is 13 residues. Germline V gene data show CDR1 as GTSNPN and CDR2 as SVGIG (reference sequence). V shed 5 bases, J shed 4 bases, and the junction held 4 bases outside the gene matches. This chain's CDR3 is CAWATGGAYGYTF. CDR3 DNA sequence: TGTGCCTGGGCGACAGGGGGCGCCTATGGCTACACCTTC.

In its sample, this clone was seen once. DNA for the CDR3: TGTGCCAGCAGCCAATTGCTAGCGGACTCCTACAATGAGCAGTTCTTC. Its translation is CASSQLLADSYNEQFF. The chain employs TRBV4-2 and TRBJ2-1, with 7 bases fitting TRBD2. V lost 2 bases to trimming and J lost 0 bases; unmatched junction nucleotides: 4. The germline gives CDR1 LGHNA, CDR2 YNFKEQ. There are 16 residues in the CDR3.

The chain is built from TRBV6-6 and TRBJ1-2; the D gene is possibly TRBD1 (6 bases). The germline V and J ends were trimmed by 5 bases and 1 base, with 8 bases remaining between them. Germline V gene lookup returns CDR1 MNHNY and CDR2 SVGAGI (reference sequence). The CDR3 runs 13 residues. Here the CDR3 DNA reads TGTGCCAGCAGTCCACAGGGTAACTATGGCTACACCTTC. It is translated as CASSPQGNYGYTF.

The chain uses TRBV7-9 and TRBJ1-2, with D perhaps matching TRBD1 (6 bases). The CDR3 has 15 residues. Trimming stripped 5 bases from V and 4 bases from J, with 17 bases between. Germline CDR1 is SEHNR and CDR2 is FQNEAQ (reference sequence). CDR3: CASSTPQGFVYGYTF. The CDR3 DNA follows: TGTGCCAGCAGCACACCACAGGGATTTGTCTATGGCTACACCTTC.

The chain couples TRBV18 to TRBJ1-6; possibly TRBD1 for D (5 bases). V lost 3 bases and J 9 bases, leaving 12 bases between the germline ends. This CDR3 is built from 14 residues. Per germline, CDR1 KGHSH and CDR2 LQKENI. CDR3 nucleotide sequence: TGTGCCAGCTCACCGGGAGGGACCGGTTCACCCCTCCACTTT. Translating it yields CASSPGGTGSPLHF.

The CDR3 DNA reads as TGTGCCAGCAGCTTGCCGGGACAGGGGATCTACAATGAGCAGTTCTTC. Its protein is CASSLPGQGIYNEQFF. The V call is TRBV7-8, the J call TRBJ2-1, with 10 bases that match TRBD1. The V gene's germline CDR1 is SGHVS and CDR2 FQNEAQ. V trimming: 3 bases; J trimming: 3 bases; junction bases outside the gene matches: 5. CDR3 length: 16 residues.

The V and J genes are TRBV24-1 and TRBJ2-7; D gene ambiguous. The CDR3 totals 15 residues. V was pared by 3 bases and J by 4 bases, with 15 bases between. Germline values: CDR1 KGHDR, CDR2 SFDVKD. The CDR3 nucleotides are TGTGCCACCAGTGATAGTTCGGGTACGAGTTACGAGCAGTACTTC. Encoded protein: CATSDSSGTSYEQYF.

The J gene is TRBJ2-5, the V gene TRBV6-6; 8 bases match TRBD1. The CDR3 has 15 amino acids. J lost 5 bases, V lost 3 bases, and 8 bases had no gene match. The germline gives CDR1 MNHNY, CDR2 SVGAGI (reference sequence). This CDR3 is CASSYPGQGRETQYF. DNA of the CDR3: TGTGCCAGCAGTTATCCAGGACAGGGTAGGGAGACCCAGTACTTC.

The V gene is TRBV10-1, the J gene TRBJ2-3, with a weak D call TRBD1 (6 bases). The V end was cut by 7 bases, the J end by 3 bases, with 11 bases between. Germline V gene data show CDR1 as WNHNN and CDR2 as SYGVQD (reference sequence). This CDR3 region has 13 residues. DNA of the CDR3: TGCGCCAGCAAGGACAGCTTAACAGATACGCAGTATTTT. It is translated as CASKDSLTDTQYF.

This chain links TRBV3-1 (or the pseudogene TRBV3-2) with TRBJ2-2; D is ambiguous. Germline lookup yields CDR1 LGHDT and CDR2 YNNKEL (reference sequence). Trimming took 0 bases from V and 7 from J, leaving 12 bases between them. CDR3 length equals 15 residues. CDR3 amino acids: CASSQDSLSLGELFF. The CDR3 nucleotides read TGTGCCAGCAGCCAAGATTCTCTTTCCCTCGGGGAGCTGTTTTTT.

This clone was detected only a few times. The chain employs TRBV7-2 and TRBJ1-3, with no clear D. V lost 0 bases, J lost 4 bases, and 10 bases lay in between. This CDR3 region has 15 residues. CDR1 and CDR2 (germline): SGHTA, FQGNSA. CDR3 sequence (DNA): TGTGCCAGCAGCTTAGCACCTATGCCGGGAAACACCATATATTTT. Translated: CASSLAPMPGNTIYF.

This clone was seen a single time. The chain couples TRBV6-2 or TRBV6-3 to TRBJ1-6; D uncertain. Deletions cut 6 bases from V and 8 bases from J, with 17 bases between. The CDR3 is made up of 15 amino acids. The V gene's germline CDR1 is MNHEY and CDR2 SVGEGT. The CDR3 sequence is CASSQTPVGDSPLHF. DNA of the CDR3: TGTGCCAGCAGCCAGACCCCCGTGGGAGATTCACCCCTCCACTTT.

The genes are TRBV10-3 and TRBJ1-2; 9 nucleotides agree with TRBD1. Trimming cost V 5 bases and J 8 bases; bases outside gene matches: 12. The CDR3 has 15 residues. The germline V gene has CDR1 ENHRY and CDR2 SYGVKD. For the CDR3, the DNA is TGTGCCATCAGTCCCGGGACAGGGTCTTTGGCCGGCTACACCTTC. The encoded protein is CAISPGTGSLAGYTF.

The gene calls are TRBV7-9 and TRBJ2-1; D perhaps matches TRBD1 (8 bases). Trimming removed 6 bases from V and 10 bases from J, with 13 bases in between. The CDR3 extends over 12 amino acids. CDR1 and CDR2 (germline): SEHNR, FQNEAQ (reference sequence). CDR3 amino acids: CASRDREGEQFF. The CDR3, as DNA: TGTGCCAGCAGGGACAGGGAGGGCGAGCAGTTCTTC.

The V and J genes are TRBV5-1 and TRBJ2-5, with D possibly matching TRBD2 (6 bases). The CDR3 has 14 amino acids. Trimming shortened V by 5 bases and J by 1 base, and 12 bases separated the two germline ends. The germline gives CDR1 SGHRS, CDR2 YFSETQ. CDR3 in amino acids: CASRGGASQETQYF. As DNA, the CDR3 is TGCGCCAGCAGGGGGGGAGCTAGCCAAGAGACCCAGTACTTC.

V is TRBV2 and J is TRBJ1-2, with D possibly TRBD1 on 5 matching bases. The CDR3 contains 14 residues. Germline CDR1 and CDR2: SNHLY and FYNNEI. With 2 bases removed from V and 8 bases from J, the gap between germline ends came to 15 bases. The CDR3 protein is CASSERRGEIGYTF. CDR3 in DNA: TGTGCCAGCAGTGAACGCCGGGGGGAAATAGGCTACACCTTC.

The rearrangement uses TRBV15 and TRBJ2-3; possible D gene TRBD2, 5 bases. The V end lost 3 bases, the J end lost 5 bases, and 12 bases lay between the germline ends. The CDR3 has 14 residues. CDR1 is LNHNV and CDR2 is YYDKDF in the germline V gene (reference sequence). The CDR3 region has the DNA TGTGCCACCAGCAGGGGAGCGTTGGTAGATACGCAGTATTTT. Translating it yields CATSRGALVDTQYF.

The J gene is TRBJ2-7, the V gene TRBV6-2 or TRBV6-3; no firm D call. Trimming took off 3 bases at V and 4 bases at J, with 7 bases between the two ends. This CDR3 is built from 12 residues. Germline V lookup: CDR1 MNHEY, CDR2 SVGEGT. CDR3: CASSYVRYEQYF. As DNA, the CDR3 is TGTGCCAGCAGTTATGTCAGATACGAGCAGTACTTC.